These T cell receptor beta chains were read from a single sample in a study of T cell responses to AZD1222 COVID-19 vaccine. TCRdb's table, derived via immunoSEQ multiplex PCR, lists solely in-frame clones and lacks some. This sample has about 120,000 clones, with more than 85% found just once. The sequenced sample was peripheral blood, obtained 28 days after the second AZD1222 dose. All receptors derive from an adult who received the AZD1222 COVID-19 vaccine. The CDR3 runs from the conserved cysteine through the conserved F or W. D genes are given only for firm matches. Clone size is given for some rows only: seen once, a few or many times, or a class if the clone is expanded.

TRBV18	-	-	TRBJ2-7	TGTGCCAGCTCACCACCGGTTAGCGGCGTAAGGGTGCAGTACTTC	CASSPPVSGVRVQYF
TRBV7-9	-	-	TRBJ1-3	TGTGCCAGCAGCTTAGCGGGCTCTGGAAACACCATATATTTT	CASSLAGSGNTIYF
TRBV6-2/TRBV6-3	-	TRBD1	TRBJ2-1	TGTGCCAGCAGTTACCCTACAGGGGGCCGATACAATGAGCAGTTCTTC	CASSYPTGGRYNEQFF
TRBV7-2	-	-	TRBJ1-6	TGTGCCAGCAGCCCGGAGGGGGGGCCCTTCCGGCCCCTCCACTTT	CASSPEGGPFRPLHF
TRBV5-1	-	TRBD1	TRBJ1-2	TGCGCCAGCAGCTTGGGGACCCGGACAGGGGCATTTGAGGGCTACACCTTC	CASSLGTRTGAFEGYTF
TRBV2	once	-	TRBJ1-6	TGTGCCAGCATGGGGCGGGATAATTCACCCCTCCACTTT	CASMGRDNSPLHF
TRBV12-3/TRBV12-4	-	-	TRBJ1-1	TGTGCCAGCAGAGGGAGGACTGAAGCTTTCTTT	CASRGRTEAFF
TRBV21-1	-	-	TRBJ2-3	TGTGCCAGCAGACAGGGGGCCAGCACAGATACGCAGTATTTT	CASRQGASTDTQYF
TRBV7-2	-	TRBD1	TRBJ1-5	TGTGCCAGCAGCGGACGGACAGGGGGCGGTCAGCCCCAGCATTTT	CASSGRTGGGQPQHF
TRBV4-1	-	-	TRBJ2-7	TGCGCCAGCAGCCAAACCATGTCCTACGAGCAGTACTTC	CASSQTMSYEQYF
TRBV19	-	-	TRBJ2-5	TGTGCCAGTAGTAGCCTCGGGGGGCCGGCGGAGACCCAGTACTTC	CASSSLGGPAETQYF
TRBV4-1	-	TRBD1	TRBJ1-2	TGCGCCAGCAGCCAAGAAAATGGTTTGGGGACAGGTGAACATTATGGCTACACCTTC	CASSQENGLGTGEHYGYTF
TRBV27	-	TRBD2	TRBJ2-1	TGTGCCAGCAGTTTTCTGGCGGGAGGGCACTCCTACAATGAGCAGTTCTTC	CASSFLAGGHSYNEQFF
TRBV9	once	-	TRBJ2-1	TGTGCCAGCAGCGTATTTTCGGGCCTCGGGGGCAGGGACAATGAGCAGTTCTTC	CASSVFSGLGGRDNEQFF
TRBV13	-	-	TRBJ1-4	TGTGCCAGCAGCTTATGGGTATGGAGACTAGTAGCCGGGACCTGCCAAGGTACTAATGAAAAACTGTTTTTT	CASSLWVWRLVAGTCQGTNEKLFF
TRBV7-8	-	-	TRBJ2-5	TGTGCCAGCAGCCTAAACACAGGGCGGGAGACCCAGTACTTC	CASSLNTGRETQYF
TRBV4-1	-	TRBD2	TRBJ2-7	TGCGCCAGCAGCCAGAGCGGGAGTTACGAGCAGTACTTC	CASSQSGSYEQYF
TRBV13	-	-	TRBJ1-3	TGTGCCAGCAGCTTCGGCGCGGGGGTAGGAAACACCATATATTTT	CASSFGAGVGNTIYF